Shown below are 2 T cell receptor beta chains from a single sample sequenced in a study of blood T cell repertoires in COVID-19. This table comes from immunoSEQ multiplex PCR, and its TCRdb copy is limited to in-frame clones, with some not included. The sample yields around 100,000 clones, 70% to 90% seen once. Source material: peripheral blood. The receptor set was obtained from a man aged 40-50 years with acute or convalescent COVID-19.

The chain recombines TRBV6-2 or TRBV6-3 with TRBJ2-3; 10 positions agree with TRBD2. CDR1 MNHEY and CDR2 SVGEGT come from the germline V gene. Losses at the gene ends were 2 bases for V and 8 bases for J; bases not matched to a gene: 4. This CDR3 is 14 amino acids long. The CDR3 DNA is TGTGCCAGCAGTTACCTAGGACTAGCGGCTACGCAGTATTTT. Its protein is CASSYLGLAATQYF.

The chain combines TRBV4-1 with TRBJ2-7; 7 bases map to TRBD2. The CDR3 has 16 amino acids. The ends lost 2 bases at V and 3 bases at J; junction bases unmatched: 10. The germline CDR1 and CDR2 sequences are MGHRA and YSYEKL. The CDR3 DNA follows: TGCGCCAGCAGCCAACTAGCGGTCCTGGGACGCTACGAGCAGTACTTC. Translating it yields CASSQLAVLGRYEQYF.